The present T cell receptor (beta chain) was sequenced within a study of T cell responses to AZD1222 COVID-19 vaccine. General study points: Spike-wide coverage was observed for vaccine-associated CD4 TCRs, with dominant responses at 160-218 and 743-854. There were mostly white British donors and more females than males, and clonal diversity was possibly underestimated. Sampling that yielded the repertoires occurred only after the peak T cell response.

Generated by immunoSEQ multiplex PCR, the TCRdb table keeps only in-frame clones and is missing some. The table includes about 84,000 clones, 70% to 90% detected once. To note about this clone: Its matching antigen is unknown.

Whether given at about 4 or about 12 weeks, second doses were pooled. The CDR3 is 14 residues long. Germline CDR1 is LGHDT and CDR2 is YNNKEL (reference sequence). V lost 3 bases and J lost 2, with 11 bases in between. The chain uses TRBV3-1 (or the pseudogene TRBV3-2) and TRBJ2-7; D unclear. The sample consisted of peripheral blood, taken 28 days after the second AZD1222 dose. The receptor was isolated from an adult who received the AZD1222 COVID-19 vaccine. The CDR3 loop is CASSQSATTYEQYF. Written as DNA, the CDR3 is TGTGCCAGCAGCCAGTCAGCTACTACCTACGAGCAGTACTTC.